Each of the 3 T cell receptor beta chains below was sequenced from the same sample in a study of T cell repertoires in cytomegalovirus infection. TCRdb fed the reads into MiXCR, producing one record per CDR3 protein. The sample lists some 940,000 distinct CDR3 sequences, around 30% occurring once. The antigens for these receptors are not known. The sequencing here drew on cultured CD8+ T cells from PBMCs, taken from culture after CMV antigen stimulation. The receptors stem from a human donor in good health (CMV status not recorded). Some clones in this sample may be carry-over from other donors' samples.

The chain carries TRBV29-1 and TRBJ2-1; the D gene could be TRBD1 or TRBD2 (6 bases each). Germline assignment: CDR1 SQVTM and CDR2 ANQGSEA. The CDR3 is 14 residues long. V gave up 6 bases and J gave up 5 bases, with 17 bases separating them. The CDR3 here is CSVLKGGLDNEQFF. DNA for the CDR3: TGCAGCGTCCTGAAGGGGGGTTTGGACAATGAGCAGTTCTTC.

This chain connects TRBV2 to TRBJ2-2, with D possibly TRBD1 on 5 matching bases. Trimming stripped 0 bases from V and 5 bases from J, with 10 bases between. The CDR3 totals 15 residues. The germline gives CDR1 SNHLY, CDR2 FYNNEI. CDR3 in DNA: TGTGCCAGCAGTGAAGCGCTAAAGGGGACCGGGGAGCTGTTTTTT. It encodes CASSEALKGTGELFF.

The chain recombines TRBV14 with TRBJ2-1, with 9 bases that match TRBD2. CDR3 size: 16 residues. Per germline, CDR1 SGHDN and CDR2 FVKESK. V shed 0 bases, J shed 5 bases, and the junction held 5 bases outside the gene matches. CDR3 bases: TGTGCCAGCAGCCAAGAATGGCGGGGGGGGAACAATGAGCAGTTCTTC. Encoded protein: CASSQEWRGGNNEQFF.